This TCR beta chain derives from a study of T cell clones after liver transplantation. Profiled with immunoSEQ multiplex PCR; TCRdb holds only in-frame clones, not every one. The data show tens of thousands of clones, with 70% to 85% seen just once and 0.47% held by the top ten. Details on this clone: No antigen is known for it.

Study-wide findings and caveats: In 5 of 8 subjects, circulating graft-donor-reactive CD4 TCRbeta sequences fell significantly after transplant. Migration into the graft, not deletion, may explain lost graft donor-reactive T cells. In a couple of subjects, few donor cells limited the measurable donor-reactive repertoire.

The sample here was CD4+ T cells from blood, taken almost 47 months after liver transplant. This receptor was taken from a human patient who received a liver transplant. Some T cells may be the graft donor's.

CDR3 bases: TGCGCCAGCAGCTTGGGAGGATCCAATGAGCAGTTCTTC. It specifies CASSLGGSNEQFF. The chain links TRBV5-1 to TRBJ2-1; D is unclear. Trimming took 0 bases from V and 6 from J, leaving 7 bases between them. CDR1 is SGHRS and CDR2 is YFSETQ in the germline V gene. The CDR3 covers 13 residues.